One sample yielded the 3 T cell receptor beta chains listed below, sequenced in a study of Ad26.COV2.S vaccination and SARS-CoV-2 variants (dated by TCRdb to 2020 to 2023). The library relied on the immunoSEQ multiplex PCR assay. Not all clones reach the TCRdb copy of this immuneACCESS table, which keeps in-frame sequences only. Checked studies attribute under half of the gap to unresolved V genes and leave the rest unexplained. The sample yields over 400,000 clones; about 90% were counted once. The leading ten clones occupy about 1.7% of the sample. The label giving this sample's treatment or condition can be read as: around 19 received Ad26.COV2.S at low or high dose, single or two shots; about 5 received placebo; per-sample allocation not given. For vaccine and placebo recipients, the sequenced repertoires came from samples collected on day 63 after the first injection. The material was peripheral blood, obtained in a trial of Ad26.COV2.S vaccine versus placebo. The receptor source for this set is a person between 18 and 65 years old who received the Ad26.COV2.S COVID-19 vaccine or a placebo.

This clone was detected ten times or more. This chain uses TRBV30 with TRBJ2-2; D gene unclear. CDR1 GTSNPN and CDR2 SVGIG come from the germline V gene (reference sequence). V was clipped by 5 bases and J by 8 bases, with 18 bases between them. The CDR3 has 14 amino acids. CDR3 protein: CAWRRASVGGELFF. CDR3 in DNA: TGTGCCTGGCGTCGTGCCAGCGTCGGGGGGGAGCTGTTTTTT.

V usage is TRBV28 and J usage is TRBJ2-5; D is uncertain. V was pared by 5 bases and J by 5 bases, with 9 bases between. Germline CDR1 reads MDHEN; CDR2 reads SYDVKM. The CDR3 contains 12 residues. CDR3 nucleotide sequence: TGTGCCAGCAGTACCTCTCGGGAGACCCAGTACTTC. Amino acid sequence: CASSTSRETQYF.

The J gene is TRBJ2-1, the V gene TRBV27; no firm D call. The CDR3 covers 19 residues. The ends were cut back, 0 bases at V and 5 bases at J, with 23 bases in the middle. CDR1 is MNHEY and CDR2 is SMNVEV in the germline V gene (reference sequence). The CDR3 coding sequence is TGTGCCAGCAGTTTATCGGCACGGACGCCCAACGGGCCCGACAATGAGCAGTTCTTC. Translating it yields CASSLSARTPNGPDNEQFF.